Shown below are 10 T cell receptor beta chains from a single sample sequenced in a study of persistence of HIV-infected CD4 T cells. Cells were stimulated with overlapping HIV-1 Gag 15-mer peptides. Sorting selected CD4+ T cells upregulating both CD40 ligand and CD69. This was the immunoSEQ version 4 assay in survey mode. Sequencing used immunoSEQ multiplex PCR; TCRdb keeps in-frame clones, though not all of them. This table holds some 13,000 clones, over 65% found once. These TCRs' antigens remain unknown. The material sequenced was CD4+ T cells sorted from PBMCs after 18-hour stimulation, taken from a patient who received antiretroviral therapy. All receptors derive from an adult man with HIV who was CMV-seropositive.

This chain uses TRBV6-5 with TRBJ1-1, with 9 bases matching TRBD1. V lost 5 bases, J lost 1 base, and 5 bases stayed unmatched. Looked up from germline, CDR1 is MNHEY and CDR2 is SVGAGI. The CDR3 extends over 15 amino acids. In nucleotides, the CDR3 is TGTGCCAGCAGTCTTACAGGGGGCGCGAACACTGAAGCTTTCTTT. It specifies CASSLTGGANTEAFF.

This clone rates as medium-sized (0.01 to 0.1%). V usage is TRBV6-1 and J usage is TRBJ1-1, with a possible D match to TRBD1 (5 bases). The V end was cut by 1 base, the J end by 1 base, with 10 bases between. Germline V lookup: CDR1 MNHNS, CDR2 SASEGT. The CDR3 length is 15 residues. DNA of the CDR3: TGTGCCAGCAGTGAAGAAGGGGTAGGGAACACTGAAGCTTTCTTT. Translation gives CASSEEGVGNTEAFF.

CDR3 sequence: CASSEVRASGNTIYF. The CDR3 region has the DNA TGTGCCAGCAGTGAAGTAAGAGCCTCTGGAAACACCATATATTTT. The chain recombines TRBV2 with TRBJ1-3; D uncertain. The CDR3 covers 15 residues. CDR1 and CDR2 from the germline V gene are SNHLY and FYNNEI. The V and J ends lost 1 base and 0 bases respectively, with 7 bases between them.

The V and J genes are TRBV11-3 and TRBJ2-2; D call uncertain. CDR1 is SGHNT, CDR2 YENEEA, per germline. The CDR3 is 13 residues long. With 1 base removed from V and 9 bases from J, the gap between germline ends came to 9 bases. The CDR3 DNA follows: TGTGCCAGCAGCTTAGGAGAAGGCAGGGAGCTGTTTTTT. Amino acids: CASSLGEGRELFF.

J is TRBJ2-5 and V is TRBV5-1; TRBD1 aligns across 7 bases. The CDR3 consists of 14 residues. Unmatched junction bases numbered 5, after V lost 4 bases and J lost 2 bases. CDR1 and CDR2 (germline): SGHRS, YFSETQ. Here the CDR3 reads CASSPLGQQETQYF. The CDR3 DNA sequence: TGCGCCAGCAGCCCACTGGGACAGCAAGAGACCCAGTACTTC.

The CDR3 DNA follows: TGTGCCAGCTCATACAGAGGGGACACTGAAGCTTTCTTT. Its translation is CASSYRGDTEAFF. V is TRBV18 and J is TRBJ1-1, with a possible D match to TRBD1 (5 bases). The CDR3 length is 13 residues. V lost 5 bases, J lost 3 bases, and 10 bases lay in between. Germline V gene sequence: CDR1 KGHSH, CDR2 LQKENI.

V gene TRBV5-1 combines with J gene TRBJ1-5, with D perhaps matching TRBD1 (6 bases). Germline loops: CDR1 SGHRS, CDR2 YFSETQ. This CDR3 spans 15 amino acids. The V and J ends lost 0 bases and 3 bases respectively, with 10 bases between them. Written as DNA, the CDR3 is TGCGCCAGCAGCTTGGGGGACACGGACAATCAGCCCCAGCATTTT. It is translated as CASSLGDTDNQPQHF.

This chain uses TRBV7-3 with TRBJ2-1; D remains ambiguous. Between the trimmed V and J ends, which lost 1 base and 6 bases, there was a span of 13 bases. The CDR3 is 15 residues long. Germline V CDR1 and CDR2: SGHTA, FQGTGA. The CDR3 region is CASSLNGRLTNEQFF. The CDR3 DNA reads TGTGCCAGCAGCTTAAATGGCAGATTAACCAATGAGCAGTTCTTC.

V is TRBV3-1 (or the pseudogene TRBV3-2) and J is TRBJ1-1, with D uncertain. The CDR3 is 12 amino acids. V dropped 1 base and J dropped 5 bases, with 5 bases sitting between them. Germline V CDR1 and CDR2: LGHDT, YNNKEL (reference sequence). The CDR3 loop reads CASSQVRTEAFF. CDR3 DNA: TGTGCCAGCAGCCAAGTCAGGACTGAAGCTTTCTTT.

The chain couples TRBV4-1 to TRBJ1-2; D uncertain. CDR3 size: 14 residues. Germline CDR1 MGHRA, CDR2 YSYEKL. With 3 bases removed from V and 4 bases from J, the gap between germline ends came to 12 bases. The CDR3 here is CASSQATEFYGYTF. The CDR3 DNA is TGCGCCAGCAGCCAGGCTACAGAGTTCTATGGCTACACCTTC.